Listed here are 21 T cell receptor beta chains from one sample, sequenced in a study of identical twins (dated by TCRdb to about 2016). Libraries came from 5' RACE. Sequenced on an Illumina HiSeq 2000. TCRdb itself trimmed the public reads at Q25 with fastp, ran MiXCR and retained productive beta chains. Rows with one shared CDR3 protein collapse into an entry with the most common genes and DNA. The sample has approximately 600,000 distinct CDR3 sequences on record, 9.6% of them singletons. 2.5% to 3% of the sample is in the top ten clones. The same sample was also used in a study of yellow fever vaccine responses in identical twins.

The sequenced sample consisted of PBMCs. The receptors were gathered from a woman under 30 in good health.

The rearrangement links TRBV4-3 to TRBJ2-3, with 9 positions matching TRBD1. Germline V CDR1 and CDR2: LGHNA, YSLEER. The V gene end was trimmed by 1 base and the J gene end by 3 bases; junction bases not matched to a gene: 8. CDR3 length: 17 amino acids. The DNA of the CDR3 is TGCGCCAGCAGCCAAGGGTTACGGGACAGGGCGACAGATACGCAGTATTTT. This translates into CASSQGLRDRATDTQYF.

This clonotype was observed a handful of times. In nucleotides, the CDR3 is TGCGCCAGCAGTAAAGGGGGCTACGAGGGTCAGCCCCAGCATTTT. It encodes CASSKGGYEGQPQHF. The chain employs TRBV5-1 and TRBJ1-5, with 7 positions matching TRBD1. CDR3 length equals 15 residues. J gave up 6 bases and V 5 bases, and 11 bases lay outside the gene matches. Germline V CDR1 and CDR2: SGHRS, YFSETQ.

V usage is TRBV29-1 and J usage is TRBJ2-6, with D perhaps TRBD1 or TRBD2 (6 bases each). The CDR3 contains 16 residues. Trimming stripped 6 bases from V and 1 base from J, with 16 bases between. Germline lookup yields CDR1 SQVTM and CDR2 ANQGSEA. DNA of the CDR3: TGCAGCGTATCCGACCGAGGGGGGTCTGGGGCCAACGTCCTGACTTTC. This sequence encodes CSVSDRGGSGANVLTF.

This clonotype was counted ten times or more. V gene TRBV4-1 combines with J gene TRBJ2-5; D assignment may be TRBD1 or TRBD2 (5 bases each). Germline V gene sequence: CDR1 MGHRA, CDR2 YSYEKL. V gave up 1 base and J gave up 2 bases, with 14 bases separating them. The CDR3 totals 16 residues. CDR3 loop: CASSQGDGLLQETQYF. For the CDR3, the DNA is TGCGCCAGCAGCCAAGGGGACGGACTTTTACAAGAGACCCAGTACTTC.

Many counts were recorded for this clonotype. This chain links TRBV12-3 or TRBV12-4 with TRBJ2-7; perhaps TRBD1 as D (5 bases). The CDR3 spans 11 residues. V was pared by 7 bases and J by 3 bases, with 7 bases between. In DNA, the CDR3 is TGTGCCAGCAAAGGGGACTACGAGCAGTACTTC. Protein: CASKGDYEQYF.

The rearrangement links TRBV11-2 to TRBJ2-5, with D perhaps TRBD1 (7 bases). CDR1 and CDR2 from the germline V gene are SGHAT and FQNNGV. The CDR3 runs to 17 residues. Trimming shortened V by 5 bases and J by 5 bases, and 24 bases separated the two germline ends. CDR3 DNA sequence: TGTGCCAGCAGCGAGAGGACTACCCGAGGGGGCTCGGAGACCCAGTACTTC. Its translation: CASSERTTRGGSETQYF.

This clonotype appeared a few times. The chain has TRBV18 and TRBJ2-7; D possibly matches TRBD1 or TRBD2 (6 bases each). The CDR3 is 13 residues long. Trimming removed 3 bases at V and 7 bases at J, with 13 bases between. Germline values: CDR1 KGHSH, CDR2 LQKENI. The CDR3 bases are TGTGCCAGCTCACCTAACAGAGGGGGGGAGCAGTACTTC. Its translation is CASSPNRGGEQYF.

This clonotype appeared many times. The rearrangement joins TRBV25-1 to TRBJ1-6; D remains unclear. V lost 5 bases and J 9 bases, leaving 8 bases between the germline ends. Germline CDR1 reads MGHDK; CDR2 reads SYGVNS. The CDR3 runs 12 residues. The CDR3 protein is CASSPGGSPLHF. In nucleotides, the CDR3 is TGTGCCAGCAGTCCAGGTGGTTCACCCCTCCACTTT. Full variable domain (outside the CDR3, taken from reference TRBV25-1 and TRBJ1-6): EADIYQTPRYLVIGTGKKITLECSQTMGHDKMYWYQQDPGMELHLIHYSYGVNSTEKGDLSSESTVSRIRTEHFPLTLESARPSHTSQYLCASSPGGSPLHFGNGTRLTVT.

The chain links TRBV20-1 to TRBJ1-5, with D hard to call. This CDR3 is built from 12 residues. V lost 3 bases to trimming and J lost 3 bases, with 6 bases between them. Germline values: CDR1 DFQATT, CDR2 SNEGSKA (reference sequence). This CDR3 is CSASDYNQPQHF. CDR3 in DNA: TGCAGTGCTAGTGATTACAATCAGCCCCAGCATTTT.

V gene TRBV11-1 combines with J gene TRBJ2-3; 7 bases align to TRBD2. Trimming took 1 base from V and 2 from J; bases not matched to a gene: 12. Germline loops: CDR1 SGHAT, CDR2 FQDESV (reference sequence). The CDR3 has 18 amino acids. The DNA of the CDR3 is TGTGCCAGCAGCTTAGGACGGCTAGCGGAGACCTACACAGATACGCAGTATTTT. It yields the protein CASSLGRLAETYTDTQYF.

This chain links TRBV11-3 with TRBJ2-4; D may match TRBD1 or TRBD2 (5 bases each). This CDR3 comprises 16 residues. Germline-derived CDR1 and CDR2 are SGHNT and YENEEA. The V and J ends lost 1 base and 6 bases respectively, with 16 bases between them. CDR3 sequence: CASSLAPPGPLNIQYF. Here the CDR3 DNA reads TGTGCCAGCAGCTTAGCCCCACCGGGGCCACTAAACATTCAGTACTTC.

This clonotype was found many times. The chain has TRBV6-2 or TRBV6-3 and TRBJ2-2, with D uncertain. Trimming left V 4 bases short and J 10 bases short, with 13 bases between. The length of the CDR3 is 13 residues. Germline V lookup: CDR1 MNHEY, CDR2 SVGEGT. For the CDR3, the DNA is TGTGCCAGCAGTTCCATCATGATTACGGAGCTGTTTTTT. Its protein product is CASSSIMITELFF.

This clonotype was counted only a few times. The chain carries TRBV12-3 or TRBV12-4 and TRBJ2-4, with TRBD1 identical over 7 bases. Trimming at V came to 6 bases and at J to 3 bases, leaving 8 bases not matched to a gene. The CDR3 totals 15 residues. CDR3 loop: CASSQFRDSKNIQYF. The CDR3 region has the DNA TGTGCCAGCAGCCAATTTCGGGACAGCAAAAACATTCAGTACTTC.

This clonotype was detected ten times or more. The V gene is TRBV29-1, the J gene TRBJ2-5; D ambiguous. Per the germline V gene, CDR1 is SQVTM and CDR2 is ANQGSEA. Trimming removed 5 bases at V and 7 bases at J, with 11 bases between. The CDR3 extends over 11 amino acids. CDR3 nucleotides: TGCAGCGTTCTTTTTTTAGCGACCCAGTACTTC. It specifies CSVLFLATQYF.

This clonotype showed up many times. The chain links TRBV3-1 to TRBJ2-3; TRBD2 matches 9 bases. The CDR3 has 16 residues. J lost 2 bases, V lost 1 base, and 4 bases had no gene match. Per germline, CDR1 LGHDT and CDR2 YNNKEL (reference sequence). The CDR3 is CASSQGLAGFTDTQYF. CDR3 nucleotides: TGTGCCAGCAGCCAAGGTCTAGCGGGATTCACAGATACGCAGTATTTT.

This clonotype was seen a few times. The chain employs TRBV9 and TRBJ1-2; possibly TRBD1 for D (5 bases). The CDR3 runs 13 residues. The ends were cut back, 0 bases at V and 8 bases at J, with 11 bases in the middle. From germline, CDR1 is SGDLS and CDR2 YYNGEE. This CDR3 is CASSVDGGFGYTF. The DNA for the CDR3 is TGTGCCAGCAGCGTAGATGGGGGATTCGGCTACACCTTC.

This clonotype occurred a few times. J is TRBJ1-1 and V is TRBV12-3 or TRBV12-4; D call uncertain. Trimming left V 3 bases short and J 4 bases short, with 9 bases between. CDR3 length: 13 residues. CDR3 amino acids: CASSFGEFTEAFF. As DNA, the CDR3 is TGTGCCAGCAGTTTCGGGGAATTCACTGAAGCTTTCTTT.

The V call is TRBV6-1, the J call TRBJ2-7; TRBD2 matches at 14 bases. Trimming took 8 bases from V and 0 from J; bases not matched to a gene: 6. The CDR3 spans 16 residues. CDR1 and CDR2 from the germline V gene are MNHNS and SASEGT. CDR3 DNA sequence: TGTGCCAGCCCCGGGACTAGCGGGAGACACTCCTACGAGCAGTACTTC. Amino acids: CASPGTSGRHSYEQYF.

This clonotype was found many times. V gene TRBV5-1 combines with J gene TRBJ2-1; 7 bases agree with TRBD2. J lost 5 bases, V lost 4 bases, and 0 bases had no gene match. This CDR3 has 12 residues. The germline CDR1 and CDR2 sequences are SGHRS and YFSETQ. The CDR3 loop is CASSGGDNEQFF. The DNA for the CDR3 is TGCGCCAGCAGCGGGGGGGACAATGAGCAGTTCTTC. The full variable domain, completed using reference TRBV5-1 and TRBJ2-1, is KAGVTQTPRYLIKTRGQQVTLSCSPISGHRSVSWYQQTPGQGLQFLFEYFSETQRNKGNFPGRFSGRQFSNSRSEMNVSTLELGDSALYLCASSGGDNEQFFGPGTRLTVL.

This chain links TRBV7-2 with TRBJ2-3; possibly TRBD1 for D (5 bases). The CDR3 totals 15 residues. CDR1 and CDR2 (germline): SGHTA, FQGNSA. The ends were cut back, 4 bases at V and 0 bases at J, with 11 bases in the middle. CDR3 protein: CASSSQPGSTDTQYF. The CDR3 DNA is TGTGCCAGCAGCTCGCAGCCAGGGAGCACAGATACGCAGTATTTT.

This clonotype was observed a handful of times. The chain has TRBV11-1 and TRBJ2-1; weak D call: TRBD2 (5 bases). The ends were cut back, 0 bases at V and 6 bases at J, with 12 bases in the middle. This CDR3 contains 15 residues. Looked up from germline, CDR1 is SGHAT and CDR2 is FQDESV (reference sequence). The DNA for the CDR3 is TGTGCCAGCAGCTTAGCGGGAGAGTTAGGCAATGAGCAGTTCTTC. It specifies CASSLAGELGNEQFF.